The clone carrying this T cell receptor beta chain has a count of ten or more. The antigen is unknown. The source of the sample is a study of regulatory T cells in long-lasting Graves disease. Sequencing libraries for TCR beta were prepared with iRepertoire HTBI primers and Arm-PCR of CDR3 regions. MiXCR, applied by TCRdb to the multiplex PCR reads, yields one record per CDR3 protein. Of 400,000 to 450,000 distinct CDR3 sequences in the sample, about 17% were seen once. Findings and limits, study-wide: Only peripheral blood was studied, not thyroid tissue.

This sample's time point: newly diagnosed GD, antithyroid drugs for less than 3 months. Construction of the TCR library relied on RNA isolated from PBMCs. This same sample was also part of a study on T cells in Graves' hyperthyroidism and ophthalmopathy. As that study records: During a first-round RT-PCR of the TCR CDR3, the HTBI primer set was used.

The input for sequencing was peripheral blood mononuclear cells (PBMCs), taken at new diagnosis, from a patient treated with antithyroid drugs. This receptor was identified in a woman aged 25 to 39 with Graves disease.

This CDR3 reads CASSLDGGAKEQFF. CDR3 in DNA: TGTGCCAGCAGCTTAGATGGTGGGGCGAAAGAGCAGTTCTTC. The rearrangement links TRBV7-9 to TRBJ2-1, with D possibly matching TRBD1 (5 bases). The CDR3 covers 14 residues. Per germline, CDR1 SEHNR and CDR2 FQNEAQ (reference sequence). V lost 1 base, J lost 10 bases, and 14 bases lay in between.